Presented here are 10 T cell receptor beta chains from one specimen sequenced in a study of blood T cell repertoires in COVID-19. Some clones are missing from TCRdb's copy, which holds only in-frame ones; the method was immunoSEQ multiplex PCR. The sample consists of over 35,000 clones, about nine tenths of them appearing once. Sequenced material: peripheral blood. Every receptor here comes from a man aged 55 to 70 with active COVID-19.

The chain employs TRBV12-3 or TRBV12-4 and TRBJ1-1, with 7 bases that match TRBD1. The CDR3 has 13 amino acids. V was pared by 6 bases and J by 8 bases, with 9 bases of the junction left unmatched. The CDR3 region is CASRLRGAPEAFF. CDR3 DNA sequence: TGTGCCAGCAGGCTCAGGGGGGCCCCGGAAGCTTTCTTT.

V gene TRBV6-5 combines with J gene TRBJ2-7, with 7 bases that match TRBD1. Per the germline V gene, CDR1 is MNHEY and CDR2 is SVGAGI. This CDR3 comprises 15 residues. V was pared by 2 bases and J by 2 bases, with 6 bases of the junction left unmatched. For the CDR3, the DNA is TGTGCCAGCAGTTACCCCAGACAGGGCACCTACGAGCAGTACTTC. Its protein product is CASSYPRQGTYEQYF.

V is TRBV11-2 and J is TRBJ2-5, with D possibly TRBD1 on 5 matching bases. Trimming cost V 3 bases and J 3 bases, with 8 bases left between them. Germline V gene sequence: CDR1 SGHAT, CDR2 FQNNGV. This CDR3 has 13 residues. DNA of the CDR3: TGTGCCAGCAGCTTTCAGGGTAAAGAGACCCAGTACTTC. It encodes CASSFQGKETQYF.

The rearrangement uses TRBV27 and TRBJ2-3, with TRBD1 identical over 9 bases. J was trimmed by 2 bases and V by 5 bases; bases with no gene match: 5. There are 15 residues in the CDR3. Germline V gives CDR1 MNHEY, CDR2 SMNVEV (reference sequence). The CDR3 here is CASSKRTGVTDTQYF. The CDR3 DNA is TGTGCCAGCAGTAAAAGGACAGGGGTCACAGATACGCAGTATTTT.

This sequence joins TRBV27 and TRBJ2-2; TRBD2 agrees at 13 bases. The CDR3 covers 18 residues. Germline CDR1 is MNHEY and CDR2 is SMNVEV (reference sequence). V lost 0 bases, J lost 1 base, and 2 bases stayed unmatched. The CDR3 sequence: CASSLSRLAGGNTGELFF. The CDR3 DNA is TGTGCCAGCAGTTTATCCAGACTAGCGGGAGGGAACACCGGGGAGCTGTTTTTT.

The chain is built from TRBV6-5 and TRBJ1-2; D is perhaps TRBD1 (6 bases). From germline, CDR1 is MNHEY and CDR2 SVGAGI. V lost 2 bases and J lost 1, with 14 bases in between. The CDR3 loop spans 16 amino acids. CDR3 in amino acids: CASSYHGTQSNYGYTF. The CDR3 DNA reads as TGTGCCAGCAGTTACCATGGGACACAAAGTAACTATGGCTACACCTTC.

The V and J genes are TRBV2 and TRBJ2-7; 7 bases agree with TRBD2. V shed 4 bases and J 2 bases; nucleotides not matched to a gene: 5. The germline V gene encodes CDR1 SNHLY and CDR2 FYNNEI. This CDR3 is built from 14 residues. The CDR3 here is CASSGSGGPYEQYF. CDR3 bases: TGTGCCAGCAGTGGTTCGGGAGGACCCTACGAGCAGTACTTC. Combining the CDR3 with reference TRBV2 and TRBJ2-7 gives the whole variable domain EPEVTQTPSHQVTQMGQEVILRCVPISNHLYFYWYRQILGQKVEFLVSFYNNEISEKSEIFDDQFSVERPDGSNFTLKIRSTKLEDSAMYFCASSGSGGPYEQYFGPGTRLTVT.

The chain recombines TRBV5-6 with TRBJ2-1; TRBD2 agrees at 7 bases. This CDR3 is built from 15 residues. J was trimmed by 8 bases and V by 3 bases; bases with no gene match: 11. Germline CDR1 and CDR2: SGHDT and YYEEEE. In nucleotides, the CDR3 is TGTGCCAGCAGCTCCTTGGGAGGGGAGAAGGATGAGCAGTTCTTC. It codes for CASSSLGGEKDEQFF.

The DNA of the CDR3 is TGTGCCAGCAGCTTATTAGTCCTTTCCACGAGCGTCTATGGCTACACCTTC. Amino acids: CASSLLVLSTSVYGYTF. This rearrangement joins TRBV13 to TRBJ1-2; D remains unclear. This CDR3 is built from 17 residues. CDR1 is PRHDT, CDR2 FYEKMQ, per germline (reference sequence). The V and J ends lost 2 bases and 4 bases respectively, with 20 bases between them.

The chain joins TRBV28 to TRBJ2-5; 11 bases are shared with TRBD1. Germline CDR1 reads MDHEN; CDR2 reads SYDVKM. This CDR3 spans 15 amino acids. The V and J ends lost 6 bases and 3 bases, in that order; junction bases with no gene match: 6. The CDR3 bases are TGTGCCAGCAGGCAAATGGGACAGGGGGAAGAGACCCAGTACTTC. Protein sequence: CASRQMGQGEETQYF.